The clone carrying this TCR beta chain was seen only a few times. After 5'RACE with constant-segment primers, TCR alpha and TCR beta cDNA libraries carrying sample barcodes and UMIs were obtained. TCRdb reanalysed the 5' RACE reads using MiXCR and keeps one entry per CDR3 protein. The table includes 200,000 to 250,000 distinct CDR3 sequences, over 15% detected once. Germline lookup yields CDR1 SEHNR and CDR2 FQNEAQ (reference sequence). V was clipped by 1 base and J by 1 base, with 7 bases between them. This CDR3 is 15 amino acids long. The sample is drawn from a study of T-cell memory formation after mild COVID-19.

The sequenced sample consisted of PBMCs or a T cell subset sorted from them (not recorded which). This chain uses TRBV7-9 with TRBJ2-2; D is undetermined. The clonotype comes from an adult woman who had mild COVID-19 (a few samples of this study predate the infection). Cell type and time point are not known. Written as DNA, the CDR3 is TGTGCCAGCAGCTTAGTTGAGGTGAACACCGGGGAGCTGTTTTTT. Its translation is CASSLVEVNTGELFF.